This T cell receptor (beta chain) was documented in a study of blood T cell repertoires in COVID-19. Whole-study context: Samples of COVID-19 (acute and convalescent) were obtained from the United States, Italy and Spain.

CDR3 length: 15 amino acids. Trimming shortened V by 7 bases and J by 2 bases, and 12 bases separated the two germline ends. CDR1 and CDR2 from the germline V gene are MNHEY and SMNVEV (reference sequence). The table came from immunoSEQ multiplex PCR; TCRdb's copy has only in-frame clones and leaves some out. The sample comprises 250,000 to 350,000 clones, around 88% of which are singletons, and 5.5% to 7% rests with the top ten. This study enrolled people aged 18 to 89 from about two dozen US geographic areas. Cohorts were determined from participant-reported clinical history. Symptom resolution, clearance, or two negative PCRs marked the recovered donors of Cohort 3.

The sequencing sample was made of PBMCs or T cells enriched from blood (not recorded which). This TCR was sampled from a middle-aged woman who had recovered from COVID-19. V is TRBV27 and J is TRBJ1-6; no definite D call. The CDR3 sequence is CASTGGLAYNSPLHF. The CDR3 nucleotides read TGTGCCAGCACAGGCGGGTTGGCCTATAATTCACCCCTCCACTTT.